The sample holds one count of the clone carrying this T cell receptor beta chain. The ends lost 7 bases at V and 8 bases at J; junction bases unmatched: 12. The CDR3 has 15 amino acids. Germline V gene data show CDR1 as MNHNS and CDR2 as SASEGT. This sample was taken from a study of shared clonotypes between healthy human individuals. Only in-frame clones appear in the TCRdb table, and some are missing; sequencing was by immunoSEQ multiplex PCR. Here the sample spans roughly 720,000 clones, 90% being singletons. The sample comprised memory CD8+ T cells from PBMCs. Subset given: CD45RO+ cells pooled with CCR7-negative TemRA cells. This sequence joins TRBV6-1 and TRBJ2-1; 9 nucleotides align to TRBD1. This TCR was sampled from a man between 18 and 35 years old in good health. Some clones in this sample may be carry-over from other donors' samples. CDR3 DNA sequence: TGTGCCAGCAAAGAGGGACAGGGAACGTACTATGAGCAGTTCTTC. Residues: CASKEGQGTYYEQFF.